The 6 T cell receptor beta chains in this list originate from one sample, sequenced in a study of cytomegalovirus exposure and HLA in healthy donors. Primers for the PCR totalled 60 Vbeta and 13 Jbeta. The assay was immunoSEQ multiplex PCR, and TCRdb's table has in-frame clones only and misses some. Of 200,000 to 250,000 clones listed, roughly 85% are singletons. Sequencing was performed on PBMCs. All receptors come from a girl between 2 and 10 years old in good health and CMV-seronegative.

This sequence joins TRBV7-3 and TRBJ1-1; possible D gene TRBD1, 5 bases. V was trimmed by 2 bases and J by 1 base, leaving 14 bases between them. Per the germline V gene, CDR1 is SGHTA and CDR2 is FQGTGA. The CDR3 consists of 16 residues. CDR3 DNA sequence: TGTGCCAGCAGCTTAGGGTCAAGGGGCGGGAACACTGAAGCTTTCTTT. Its protein is CASSLGSRGGNTEAFF.

The CDR3 here is CASSEIAGNTGELFF. In nucleotides, the CDR3 is TGTGCCAGCAGTGAGATAGCGGGGAACACCGGGGAGCTGTTTTTT. The rearrangement joins TRBV2 to TRBJ2-2; 7 bases are shared with TRBD2. V gave up 3 bases and J gave up 1 base; unmatched junction bases: 2. The length of the CDR3 is 15 residues. Looked up from germline, CDR1 is SNHLY and CDR2 is FYNNEI.

The chain carries TRBV9 and TRBJ2-7, with 8 bases lining up with TRBD1. The CDR3 loop spans 14 amino acids. The germline gives CDR1 SGDLS, CDR2 YYNGEE. J gave up 4 bases and V 3 bases, and 6 bases lay outside the gene matches. The CDR3 region is CASSGQGSGYEQYF. The CDR3 DNA reads as TGTGCCAGCAGCGGACAGGGGAGTGGGTACGAGCAGTACTTC.

This chain uses TRBV10-1 with TRBJ2-1; 12 nucleotides line up with TRBD2. Germline V gene sequence: CDR1 WNHNN, CDR2 SYGVQD (reference sequence). The CDR3 has 17 residues. V dropped 2 bases and J dropped 4; count of bases not matched to a gene: 6. The CDR3 here is CASSETTTSGGYNEQFF. CDR3 nucleotide sequence: TGCGCCAGCAGTGAGACCACGACTAGCGGGGGTTACAATGAGCAGTTCTTC.

CDR3 sequence: CASSQAATSGGNEQFF. Written as DNA, the CDR3 is TGCGCCAGCAGCCAGGCCGCGACTAGCGGGGGCAATGAGCAGTTCTTC. This chain uses TRBV4-1 with TRBJ2-1, with TRBD2 matching 12 bases. V was clipped by 3 bases and J by 6 bases; unmatched bases: 6. Germline lookup yields CDR1 MGHRA and CDR2 YSYEKL. The CDR3 loop spans 16 amino acids.

The genes are TRBV7-2 and TRBJ1-5; D gene unclear. The CDR3 has 13 residues. Trimming stripped 7 bases from V and 5 bases from J, with 12 bases between. Looked up from germline, CDR1 is SGHTA and CDR2 is FQGNSA. The CDR3 bases are TGTGCCAGCAACGGAGGGCCGGATCAGCCCCAGCATTTT. The encoded protein is CASNGGPDQPQHF. Filled out from reference TRBV7-2 and TRBJ1-5, the complete variable domain reads GAGVSQSPSNKVTEKGKDVELRCDPISGHTALYWYRQSLGQGLEFLIYFQGNSAPDKSGLPSDRFSAERTGGSVSTLTIQRTQQEDSAVYLCASNGGPDQPQHFGDGTRLSIL.